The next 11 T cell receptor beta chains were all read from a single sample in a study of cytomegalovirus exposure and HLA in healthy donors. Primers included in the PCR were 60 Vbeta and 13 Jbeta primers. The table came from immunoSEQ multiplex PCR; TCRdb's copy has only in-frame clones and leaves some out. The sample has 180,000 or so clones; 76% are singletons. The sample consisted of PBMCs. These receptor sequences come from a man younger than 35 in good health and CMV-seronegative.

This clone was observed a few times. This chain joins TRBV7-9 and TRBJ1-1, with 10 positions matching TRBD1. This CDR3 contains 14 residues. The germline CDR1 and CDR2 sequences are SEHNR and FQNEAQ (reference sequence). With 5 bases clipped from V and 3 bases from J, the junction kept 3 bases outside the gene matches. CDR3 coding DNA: TGTGCCAGCAGCCCAGGACAGGGGGACACTGAAGCTTTCTTT. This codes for CASSPGQGDTEAFF.

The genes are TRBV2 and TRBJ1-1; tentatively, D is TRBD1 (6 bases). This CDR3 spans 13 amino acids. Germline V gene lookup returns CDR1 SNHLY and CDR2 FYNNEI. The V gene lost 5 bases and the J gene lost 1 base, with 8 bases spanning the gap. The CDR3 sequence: CASSTQGNTEAFF. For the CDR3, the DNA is TGTGCCAGCAGTACACAGGGGAACACTGAAGCTTTCTTT. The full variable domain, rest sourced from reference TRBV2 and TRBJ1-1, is EPEVTQTPSHQVTQMGQEVILRCVPISNHLYFYWYRQILGQKVEFLVSFYNNEISEKSEIFDDQFSVERPDGSNFTLKIRSTKLEDSAMYFCASSTQGNTEAFFGQGTRLTVV.

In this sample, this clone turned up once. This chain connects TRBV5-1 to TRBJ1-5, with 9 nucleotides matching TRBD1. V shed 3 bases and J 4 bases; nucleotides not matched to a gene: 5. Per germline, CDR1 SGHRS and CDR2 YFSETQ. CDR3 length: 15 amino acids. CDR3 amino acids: CASSYSGQGNQPQHF. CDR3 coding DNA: TGCGCCAGCAGCTACTCGGGACAGGGAAATCAGCCCCAGCATTTT.

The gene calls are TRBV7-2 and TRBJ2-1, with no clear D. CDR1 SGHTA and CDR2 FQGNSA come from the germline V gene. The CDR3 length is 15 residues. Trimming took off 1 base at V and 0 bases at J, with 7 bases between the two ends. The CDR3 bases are TGTGCCAGCAGCTTAGGAGGTGGCTCCTACAATGAGCAGTTCTTC. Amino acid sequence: CASSLGGGSYNEQFF.

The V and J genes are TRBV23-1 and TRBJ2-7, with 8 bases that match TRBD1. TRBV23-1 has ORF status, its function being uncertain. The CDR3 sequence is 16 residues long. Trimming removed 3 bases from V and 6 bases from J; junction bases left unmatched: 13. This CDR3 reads CASSHPRDRWITEQYF. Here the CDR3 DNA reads TGCGCCAGCAGTCACCCAAGGGACAGGTGGATTACCGAGCAGTACTTC.

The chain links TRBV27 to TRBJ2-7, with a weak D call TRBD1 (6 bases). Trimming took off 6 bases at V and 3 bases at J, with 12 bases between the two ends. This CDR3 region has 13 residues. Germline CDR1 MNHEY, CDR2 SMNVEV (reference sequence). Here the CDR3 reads CASSLLTGYEQYF. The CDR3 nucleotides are TGTGCCAGCAGCCTCTTGACAGGCTACGAGCAGTACTTC.

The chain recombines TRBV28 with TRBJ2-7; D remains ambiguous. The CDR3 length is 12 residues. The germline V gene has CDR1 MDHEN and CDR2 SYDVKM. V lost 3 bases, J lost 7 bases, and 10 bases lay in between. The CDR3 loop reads CASSFRPGEQYF. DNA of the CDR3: TGTGCCAGCAGTTTTCGGCCGGGTGAGCAGTACTTC. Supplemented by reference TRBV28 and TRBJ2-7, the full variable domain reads DVKVTQSSRYLVKRTGEKVFLECVQDMDHENMFWYRQDPGLGLRLIYFSYDVKMKEKGDIPEGYSVSREKKERFSLILESASTNQTSMYLCASSFRPGEQYFGPGTRLTVT.

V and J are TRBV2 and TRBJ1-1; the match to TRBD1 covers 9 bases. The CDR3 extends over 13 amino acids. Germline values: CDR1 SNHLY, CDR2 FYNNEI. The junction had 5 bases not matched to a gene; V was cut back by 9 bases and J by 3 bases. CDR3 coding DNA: TGTGCCAGTCCACAGGGGGCGGACACTGAAGCTTTCTTT. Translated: CASPQGADTEAFF.

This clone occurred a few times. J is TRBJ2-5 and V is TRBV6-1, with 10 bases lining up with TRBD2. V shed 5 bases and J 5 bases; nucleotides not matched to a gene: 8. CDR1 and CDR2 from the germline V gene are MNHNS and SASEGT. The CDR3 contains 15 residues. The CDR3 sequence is CASSSRLAGEETQYF. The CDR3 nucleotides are TGTGCCAGCAGTTCCCGACTAGCGGGCGAGGAGACCCAGTACTTC.

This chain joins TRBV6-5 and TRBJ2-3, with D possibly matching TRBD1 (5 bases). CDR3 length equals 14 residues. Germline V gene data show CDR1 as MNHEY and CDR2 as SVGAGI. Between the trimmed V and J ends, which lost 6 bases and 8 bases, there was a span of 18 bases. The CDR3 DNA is TGTGCCAGCAGAGTGGACCCAGGGTTGGGTACGCAGTATTTT. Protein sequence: CASRVDPGLGTQYF.

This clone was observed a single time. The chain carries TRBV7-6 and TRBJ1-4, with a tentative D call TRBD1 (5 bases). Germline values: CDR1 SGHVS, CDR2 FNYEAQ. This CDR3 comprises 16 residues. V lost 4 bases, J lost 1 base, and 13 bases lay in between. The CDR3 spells CASSSRGRGTNEKLFF. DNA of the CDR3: TGTGCCAGCAGCTCTCGGGGGAGGGGAACTAATGAAAAACTGTTTTTT.